These T cell receptor beta chains were read from a single sample in a study of glioma-infiltrating T cells. TCRdb ran MiXCR on the multiplex PCR reads and lists one entry per CDR3 protein. The table includes approximately 120,000 distinct CDR3 sequences, approximately 25% detected once. Sequences were obtained from glioma tissue, nonneoplastic brain tissue, or PBMCs (not recorded which). All receptors come from a human donor with low-grade glioma or glioblastoma, undergoing nonglioma brain surgery, or in good health (not recorded which). Both conserved end residues are part of each CDR3. The D gene is left open where the match is weak. For some rows the clone size is stated as once, few or many, or as a class when expanded; others skip it.

v_call: TRBV6-1; clone_size: many; j_call: TRBJ1-2; d_call: .; cdr3_nt: TGTGCCAGCACATGGGGGGACTATGGCTACACCTTC; cdr3_aa: CASTWGDYGYTF
v_call: TRBV6-6; clone_size: many; j_call: TRBJ2-7; d_call: TRBD2; cdr3_nt: TGTGCCAGCAGTTACACCGGGACTAGCAGGGACGAGCAGTACTTC; cdr3_aa: CASSYTGTSRDEQYF
v_call: TRBV7-9; clone_size: many; j_call: TRBJ2-1; d_call: TRBD2; cdr3_nt: TGTGCCAGCAGCTCCTACCGACTAGCCAAAACCCTTCGCAATGAGCAGTTCTTC; cdr3_aa: CASSSYRLAKTLRNEQFF
v_call: TRBV7-9; clone_size: many; j_call: TRBJ1-5; d_call: .; cdr3_nt: TGTGCCAGCAGCCCTATAGATAGCAATCAGCCCCAGCATTTT; cdr3_aa: CASSPIDSNQPQHF
v_call: TRBV7-2; clone_size: many; j_call: TRBJ2-7; d_call: .; cdr3_nt: TGTGCCAGCAGCTTAGAATTCAACGGGGCCAGCGAGCAGTACTTC; cdr3_aa: CASSLEFNGASEQYF
v_call: TRBV7-2; clone_size: many; j_call: TRBJ2-5; d_call: .; cdr3_nt: TGTGCCAGCAGCTTAACTAGCCGTGGGGAAGAGACCCAGTACTTC; cdr3_aa: CASSLTSRGEETQYF
v_call: TRBV12-3/TRBV12-4; clone_size: .; j_call: TRBJ1-1; d_call: .; cdr3_nt: TGTGCCAGCAGTTTAAGGGCGGGTGGAGCTTTCTTT; cdr3_aa: CASSLRAGGAFF
v_call: TRBV6-1; clone_size: many; j_call: TRBJ2-2; d_call: .; cdr3_nt: TGTGCCAGCAGTCCACAGGGTACCGGGGAGCTGTTTTTT; cdr3_aa: CASSPQGTGELFF
v_call: TRBV4-2; clone_size: many; j_call: TRBJ2-5; d_call: .; cdr3_nt: TGTGCCAGCAGCCCCTATTCCAGCGGTGCACAAGAGACCCAGTACTTC; cdr3_aa: CASSPYSSGAQETQYF
v_call: TRBV20-1; clone_size: many; j_call: TRBJ2-5; d_call: .; cdr3_nt: TGCAGTGCTAGAGAGGACGGCACCCAGTACTTC; cdr3_aa: CSAREDGTQYF
v_call: TRBV3-1; clone_size: .; j_call: TRBJ2-1; d_call: TRBD2; cdr3_nt: TGTGCCAGCAGCCAACGAGGGACTAGCGGGTACTACAATGAGCAGTTCTTC; cdr3_aa: CASSQRGTSGYYNEQFF
v_call: TRBV3-1; clone_size: many; j_call: TRBJ2-1; d_call: TRBD2; cdr3_nt: TGTGCCAGCAGCTCTCAGACTAGCGGGAAGTACAATGAGCAGTTCTTC; cdr3_aa: CASSSQTSGKYNEQFF
v_call: TRBV6-1; clone_size: many; j_call: TRBJ2-1; d_call: .; cdr3_nt: TGTGCCAGCCTGGGACCATTCTACAATGAGCAGTTCTTC; cdr3_aa: CASLGPFYNEQFF
v_call: TRBV7-2; clone_size: many; j_call: TRBJ1-6; d_call: .; cdr3_nt: TGTGCCAGCAGACTCCGGGACGGGGAAGGTTCACCCCTCCACTTT; cdr3_aa: CASRLRDGEGSPLHF
v_call: TRBV7-9; clone_size: many; j_call: TRBJ2-3; d_call: .; cdr3_nt: TGTGCCAGCAGCTTAGAGGGCACCTATACGCAGTATTTT; cdr3_aa: CASSLEGTYTQYF
v_call: TRBV20-1; clone_size: .; j_call: TRBJ2-7; d_call: .; cdr3_nt: TGCAGTGCTATAATTCCGGTACTAGAGAGAATCTACGAGCAGTACTTC; cdr3_aa: CSAIIPVLERIYEQYF
v_call: TRBV19; clone_size: few; j_call: TRBJ2-6; d_call: .; cdr3_nt: TGTGCCACTACGGGGCAGGCCGCTGGGGCCAACGTCCTGACTTTC; cdr3_aa: CATTGQAAGANVLTF
v_call: TRBV28; clone_size: many; j_call: TRBJ1-2; d_call: TRBD1; cdr3_nt: TGTGCCAGCAGTGTCGGGGACAGGGAGAACTATGGCTACACCTTC; cdr3_aa: CASSVGDRENYGYTF
v_call: TRBV24-1; clone_size: .; j_call: TRBJ2-1; d_call: TRBD2; cdr3_nt: TGTGCCACGAGTGCGGGAACTAGCGGAAGGTACAATGAGCAGTTCTTC; cdr3_aa: CATSAGTSGRYNEQFF
v_call: TRBV19; clone_size: many; j_call: TRBJ1-2; d_call: .; cdr3_nt: TGTGCCAGTACGATAACCGGGGCCGCCGATGGCTACACCTTC; cdr3_aa: CASTITGAADGYTF
v_call: TRBV27; clone_size: many; j_call: TRBJ2-1; d_call: TRBD2; cdr3_nt: TGTGCCAGCAGTGCGGGACTAGCGGGATACAATGAGCAGTTCTTC; cdr3_aa: CASSAGLAGYNEQFF
v_call: TRBV6-1; clone_size: many; j_call: TRBJ2-7; d_call: .; cdr3_nt: TGTGCCAGCAGAGGAGGGAGTAGTCACGAGCAGTACTTC; cdr3_aa: CASRGGSSHEQYF
v_call: TRBV19; clone_size: few; j_call: TRBJ1-3; d_call: TRBD1; cdr3_nt: TGTGCCAGTTCGGGACAGACGATCTCTGGAAACACCATATATTTT; cdr3_aa: CASSGQTISGNTIYF
v_call: TRBV11-2; clone_size: many; j_call: TRBJ1-3; d_call: .; cdr3_nt: TGTGCCAGCAGCGCAGGGTTCTCTGGAAACACCATATATTTT; cdr3_aa: CASSAGFSGNTIYF
v_call: TRBV20-1; clone_size: .; j_call: TRBJ2-3; d_call: TRBD2; cdr3_nt: TGCAGTGCTAATACAGCGGGAGGGCCCACAGATACGCAGTATTTT; cdr3_aa: CSANTAGGPTDTQYF
v_call: TRBV30; clone_size: few; j_call: TRBJ1-1; d_call: TRBD1; cdr3_nt: TGTGCCTGGAGCAGAGGGGGCGATACTGAAGCTTTCTTT; cdr3_aa: CAWSRGGDTEAFF
v_call: TRBV4-3; clone_size: many; j_call: TRBJ1-4; d_call: .; cdr3_nt: TGCGCCAGCAGCCAGGACAGTTTTAATGAAAAACTGTTTTTT; cdr3_aa: CASSQDSFNEKLFF
v_call: TRBV3-1; clone_size: many; j_call: TRBJ2-5; d_call: TRBD1; cdr3_nt: TGTGCCAGCAGCCTGACAGGGGCTAGAGAGACCCAGTACTTC; cdr3_aa: CASSLTGARETQYF
v_call: TRBV30; clone_size: .; j_call: TRBJ1-1; d_call: .; cdr3_nt: TGTGCCTGGAGTGTACGGTATGGGGGCGGAGGGAACACTGAAGCTTTCTTT; cdr3_aa: CAWSVRYGGGGNTEAFF
v_call: TRBV29-1; clone_size: .; j_call: TRBJ2-2; d_call: .; cdr3_nt: TGCAGCGTTGAAGATAACGGCTACACCGGGGAGCTGTTTTTT; cdr3_aa: CSVEDNGYTGELFF
v_call: TRBV4-3; clone_size: many; j_call: TRBJ2-3; d_call: .; cdr3_nt: TGCGCCAGCAGCCAAGAAGGCGGGGATACGCAGTATTTT; cdr3_aa: CASSQEGGDTQYF
v_call: TRBV19; clone_size: medium-sized; j_call: TRBJ1-5; d_call: .; cdr3_nt: TGTGCCAGTAGTATTGTGCAGGGCAATCAGCCCCAGCATTTT; cdr3_aa: CASSIVQGNQPQHF
v_call: TRBV7-2; clone_size: many; j_call: TRBJ2-7; d_call: TRBD2; cdr3_nt: TGTGCCAGCAGCTTAGGTGGACTAGGATCCTACGAGCAGTACTTC; cdr3_aa: CASSLGGLGSYEQYF
v_call: TRBV5-6; clone_size: few; j_call: TRBJ2-1; d_call: .; cdr3_nt: TGTGCCAGCAGCTCCAGGACGGTTGAGCAGTTCTTC; cdr3_aa: CASSSRTVEQFF
v_call: TRBV12-3/TRBV12-4; clone_size: many; j_call: TRBJ1-1; d_call: .; cdr3_nt: TGTGCCAGCAGTAATGAGGGGTACACTGAAGCTTTCTTT; cdr3_aa: CASSNEGYTEAFF
v_call: TRBV10-3; clone_size: .; j_call: TRBJ2-3; d_call: TRBD2; cdr3_nt: TGTGCCATCAGTGAGGGGACTAGCGGGACCACAGATACGCAGTATTTT; cdr3_aa: CAISEGTSGTTDTQYF
v_call: TRBV24-1; clone_size: .; j_call: TRBJ2-5; d_call: .; cdr3_nt: TGTGCCACCTCGACCGGGACACTCCTTGGGGAGACCCAGTACTTC; cdr3_aa: CATSTGTLLGETQYF
v_call: TRBV20-1; clone_size: many; j_call: TRBJ2-3; d_call: .; cdr3_nt: TGCAGTCCCGTTAAGGCTGCTAGCACAGATACGCAGTATTTT; cdr3_aa: CSPVKAASTDTQYF
v_call: TRBV18; clone_size: many; j_call: TRBJ1-1; d_call: .; cdr3_nt: TGTGCCAGCTCATTGGGCTCGAACACTGAAGCTTTCTTT; cdr3_aa: CASSLGSNTEAFF
v_call: TRBV29-1; clone_size: few; j_call: TRBJ2-3; d_call: TRBD2; cdr3_nt: TGCAGCGTACCTACAACTAGCGGCTTAAACACAGATACGCAGTATTTT; cdr3_aa: CSVPTTSGLNTDTQYF
v_call: TRBV11-2; clone_size: many; j_call: TRBJ2-3; d_call: TRBD1; cdr3_nt: TGTGCCAGCAGCGAAGGGACAGGAAGCACAGATACGCAGTATTTT; cdr3_aa: CASSEGTGSTDTQYF
v_call: TRBV11-2; clone_size: few; j_call: TRBJ2-1; d_call: .; cdr3_nt: TGTGCCAGCAGCTTACGAGGGCCTTCCAATGAGCAGTTCTTC; cdr3_aa: CASSLRGPSNEQFF
v_call: TRBV3-1; clone_size: many; j_call: TRBJ2-1; d_call: TRBD2; cdr3_nt: TGTGCCAGCAGCGTCTGGGGGGGTGAGCAGTTCTTC; cdr3_aa: CASSVWGGEQFF
v_call: TRBV6-1; clone_size: many; j_call: TRBJ2-1; d_call: TRBD1; cdr3_nt: TGTGCCAGCAGTGATCCGGGACAGGGCTACAATGAGCAGTTCTTC; cdr3_aa: CASSDPGQGYNEQFF
v_call: TRBV5-1; clone_size: .; j_call: TRBJ2-3; d_call: .; cdr3_nt: TGCGCCAGCAGCTTGGTAGGGGCGACAGATACGCAGTATTTT; cdr3_aa: CASSLVGATDTQYF
v_call: TRBV4-1; clone_size: many; j_call: TRBJ2-1; d_call: .; cdr3_nt: TGCGCCAGCAGCCAAGGGTCGAGGACAGAGAGGGGCAATGAGCAGTTCTTC; cdr3_aa: CASSQGSRTERGNEQFF
v_call: TRBV24-1; clone_size: many; j_call: TRBJ1-2; d_call: TRBD1; cdr3_nt: TGTGCCACCAGTGGACAGGGGGGTGGCTACACCTTC; cdr3_aa: CATSGQGGGYTF
v_call: TRBV12-3/TRBV12-4; clone_size: .; j_call: TRBJ2-1; d_call: TRBD2; cdr3_nt: TGTGCCAGCAGTTTTTTGGGGTTTACTAGCGGGATAAATGAGCAGTTCTTC; cdr3_aa: CASSFLGFTSGINEQFF
v_call: TRBV20-1; clone_size: many; j_call: TRBJ2-7; d_call: .; cdr3_nt: TGCAGTGCTAGGGAGTACGGACTCCAGAAAGGGATAACTTCCTACGAGCAGTACTTC; cdr3_aa: CSAREYGLQKGITSYEQYF
v_call: TRBV27; clone_size: many; j_call: TRBJ2-7; d_call: .; cdr3_nt: TGTGCCAGCAGTTTAGGGGAACTCTACGAGCAGTACTTC; cdr3_aa: CASSLGELYEQYF
v_call: TRBV5-1; clone_size: few; j_call: TRBJ1-2; d_call: .; cdr3_nt: TGCGCCAGCAGCTTGGTGGCAGGGCGTGGCTACACCTTC; cdr3_aa: CASSLVAGRGYTF
v_call: TRBV12-3/TRBV12-4; clone_size: many; j_call: TRBJ2-7; d_call: .; cdr3_nt: TGTGCCAGCAGTTTAGGGGGGGCCAGGGGAAGATACGAGCAGTACTTC; cdr3_aa: CASSLGGARGRYEQYF
v_call: TRBV5-1; clone_size: .; j_call: TRBJ2-6; d_call: .; cdr3_nt: TGCGCCAGCAGCTTGGATTTAACTGGGGCCAACGTCCTGACTTTC; cdr3_aa: CASSLDLTGANVLTF
v_call: TRBV20-1; clone_size: many; j_call: TRBJ2-5; d_call: TRBD2; cdr3_nt: TGCAGTGCTAGAAGGGCAGCGGGAGACTCAGAGACCCAGTACTTC; cdr3_aa: CSARRAAGDSETQYF
v_call: TRBV30; clone_size: .; j_call: TRBJ1-5; d_call: .; cdr3_nt: TGTGCCTGGAGTAAAGAGTATAGCAATCAGCCCCAGCATTTT; cdr3_aa: CAWSKEYSNQPQHF